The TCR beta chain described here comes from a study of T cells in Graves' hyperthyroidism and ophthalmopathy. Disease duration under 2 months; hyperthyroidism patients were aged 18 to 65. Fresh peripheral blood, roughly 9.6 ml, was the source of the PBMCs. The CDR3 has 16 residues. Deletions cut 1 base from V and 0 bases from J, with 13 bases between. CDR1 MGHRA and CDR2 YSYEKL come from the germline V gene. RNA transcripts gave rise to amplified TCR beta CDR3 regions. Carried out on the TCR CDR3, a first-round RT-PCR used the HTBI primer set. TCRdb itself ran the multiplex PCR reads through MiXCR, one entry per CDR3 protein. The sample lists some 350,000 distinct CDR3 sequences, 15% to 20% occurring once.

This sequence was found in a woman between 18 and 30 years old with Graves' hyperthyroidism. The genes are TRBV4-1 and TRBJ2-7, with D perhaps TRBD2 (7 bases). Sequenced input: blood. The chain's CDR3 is CASSQGGGGSSYEQYF. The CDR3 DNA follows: TGCGCCAGCAGCCAAGGGGGAGGGGGTTCCTCCTACGAGCAGTACTTC.